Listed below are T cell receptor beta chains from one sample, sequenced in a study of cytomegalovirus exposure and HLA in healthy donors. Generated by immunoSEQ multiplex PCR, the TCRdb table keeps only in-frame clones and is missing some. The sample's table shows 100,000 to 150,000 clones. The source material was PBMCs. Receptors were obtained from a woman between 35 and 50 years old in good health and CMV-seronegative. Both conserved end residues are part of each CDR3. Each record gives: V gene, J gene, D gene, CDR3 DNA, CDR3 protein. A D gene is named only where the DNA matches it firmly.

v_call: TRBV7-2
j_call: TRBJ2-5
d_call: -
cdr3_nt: TGTGCCAGCAGCTTAGTAGAGAAAGAGACCCAGTACTTC
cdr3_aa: CASSLVEKETQYF

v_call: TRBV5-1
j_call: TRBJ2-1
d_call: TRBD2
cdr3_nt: TGCGCCAGCAGCGCCTTGGGACTAGTAGCGAACAATGAGCAGTTCTTC
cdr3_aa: CASSALGLVANNEQFF

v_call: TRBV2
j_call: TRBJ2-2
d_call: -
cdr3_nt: TGTGCCAGCAGTCGCGGACTGAACACCGGGGAGCTGTTTTTT
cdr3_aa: CASSRGLNTGELFF

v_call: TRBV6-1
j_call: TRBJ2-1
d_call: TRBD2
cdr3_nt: TGTGCCAGCAGTGAGCCCGGCGGGGGGGCTAATGAGCAGTTCTTC
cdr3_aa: CASSEPGGGANEQFF

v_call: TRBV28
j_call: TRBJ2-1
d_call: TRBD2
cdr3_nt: TGTGCCAGCAGTCCTGGGGGGGACAATGAGCAGTTCTTC
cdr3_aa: CASSPGGDNEQFF

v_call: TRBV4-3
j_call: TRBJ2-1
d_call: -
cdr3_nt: TGCGCCAGCAGCCAAGATAGCGTCAATGAGCAGTTCTTC
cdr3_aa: CASSQDSVNEQFF

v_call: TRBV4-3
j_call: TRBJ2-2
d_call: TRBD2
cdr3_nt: TGCGCCAGCAGCCAAGAAGGTAGCGGGGGGGCCGCCGGGGAGCTGTTTTTT
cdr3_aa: CASSQEGSGGAAGELFF

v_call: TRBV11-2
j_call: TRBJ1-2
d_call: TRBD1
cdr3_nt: TGTGCCAGCAGACGACAGGGCGCCTATGGCTACACCTTC
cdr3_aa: CASRRQGAYGYTF

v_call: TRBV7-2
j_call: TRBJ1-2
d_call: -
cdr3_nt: TGTGCCAGCAGCCTACAGCCCGACTATGGCTACACCTTC
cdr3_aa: CASSLQPDYGYTF

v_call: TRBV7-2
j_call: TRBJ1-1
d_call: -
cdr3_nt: TGTGCCAGCAGCTGGACCAGGGGAACTGAAGCTTTCTTT
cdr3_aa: CASSWTRGTEAFF

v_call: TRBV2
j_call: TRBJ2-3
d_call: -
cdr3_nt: TGTGCCAGCAGTGATGCGGGGGCCCGCACAGATACGCAGTATTTT
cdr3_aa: CASSDAGARTDTQYF

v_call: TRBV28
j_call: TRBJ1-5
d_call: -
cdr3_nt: TGTGCCAGCAGTAATCAGGGACTCAGCAATCAGCCCCAGCATTTT
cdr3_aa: CASSNQGLSNQPQHF

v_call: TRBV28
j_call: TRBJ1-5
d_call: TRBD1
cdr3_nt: TGTGCCAGCAGCATCGACAGGGGCAATCAGCCCCAGCATTTT
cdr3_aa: CASSIDRGNQPQHF

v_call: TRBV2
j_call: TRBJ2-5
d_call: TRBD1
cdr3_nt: TGTGCCAGCGGGACAGGCTGGGAGACCCAGTACTTC
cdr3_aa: CASGTGWETQYF

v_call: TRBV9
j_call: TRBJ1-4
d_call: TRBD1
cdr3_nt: TGTGCCAGCAGCGGACGGGACAGCCTGTATGAAAAACTGTTTTTT
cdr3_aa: CASSGRDSLYEKLFF

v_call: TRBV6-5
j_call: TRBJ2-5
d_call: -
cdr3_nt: TGTGCCAGCAGTTACTCGAGCAGGGACCAAGAGACCCAGTACTTC
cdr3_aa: CASSYSSRDQETQYF

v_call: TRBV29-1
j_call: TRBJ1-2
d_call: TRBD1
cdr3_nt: TGCACCGTAACGGGACAGCCTAGCTATGGCTACACCTTC
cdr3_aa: CTVTGQPSYGYTF

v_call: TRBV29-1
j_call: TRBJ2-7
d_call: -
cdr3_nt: TGCAGCGTTCTCCGGGGCTACGAGCAGTACTTC
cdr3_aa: CSVLRGYEQYF

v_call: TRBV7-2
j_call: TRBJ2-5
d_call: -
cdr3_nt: TGTGCCAGCAGCTCCTGGGGGGAAGAGACCCAGTACTTC
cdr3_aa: CASSSWGEETQYF

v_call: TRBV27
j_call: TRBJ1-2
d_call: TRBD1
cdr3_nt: TGTGCCAGCAGGACTCCGGGACAGGGGGCGATTGGTGGCTACACCTTC
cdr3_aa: CASRTPGQGAIGGYTF

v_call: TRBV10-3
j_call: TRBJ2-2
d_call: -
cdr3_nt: TGTGCCATCTCAGGGACCGGGGAGCTGTTTTTT
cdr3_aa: CAISGTGELFF

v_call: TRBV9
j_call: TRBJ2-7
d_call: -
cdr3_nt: TGTGCCAGCAGCGTAGAATCCGTTCCGGGTGAGCAGTACTTC
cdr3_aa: CASSVESVPGEQYF

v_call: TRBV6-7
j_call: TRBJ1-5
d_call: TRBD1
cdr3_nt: TGTGCCAGCAGTGGGCCCCGGGACAGGGGGCGAGGCAGCAATCAGCCCCAGCATTTT
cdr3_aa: CASSGPRDRGRGSNQPQHF

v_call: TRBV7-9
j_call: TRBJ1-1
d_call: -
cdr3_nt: -
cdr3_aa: CASSFGQGGLNTEAFF

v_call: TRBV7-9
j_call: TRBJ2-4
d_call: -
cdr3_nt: TGTGCCAGCAGCTTTCCCGGAGCCAAAAACATTCAGTACTTC
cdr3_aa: CASSFPGAKNIQYF

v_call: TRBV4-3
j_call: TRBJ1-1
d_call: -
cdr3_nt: TGCGCCAGCAGCCAACAAAGAACGGGCACTGAAGCTTTCTTT
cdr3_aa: CASSQQRTGTEAFF

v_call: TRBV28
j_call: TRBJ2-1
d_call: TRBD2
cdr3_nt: TGTGCCAGCAGCCGTAGCCACCTGCGGACTAGCGGCCCTAATGAGCAGTTCTTC
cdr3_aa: CASSRSHLRTSGPNEQFF

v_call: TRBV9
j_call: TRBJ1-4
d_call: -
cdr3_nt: TGTGCCAGCACCCGGACTGCAACTAATGAAAAACTGTTTTTT
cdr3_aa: CASTRTATNEKLFF

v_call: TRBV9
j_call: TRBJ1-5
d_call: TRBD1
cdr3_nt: TGTGCCAGCAGCGTAGGGACAGGGGGCAGCGGTCAGCCCCAGCATTTT
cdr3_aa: CASSVGTGGSGQPQHF

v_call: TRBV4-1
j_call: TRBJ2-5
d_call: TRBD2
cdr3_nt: TGCGCCAGCAGCCAAGTGGGACTAGCGGGGGGGCGAGAGACCCAGTACTTC
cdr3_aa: CASSQVGLAGGRETQYF

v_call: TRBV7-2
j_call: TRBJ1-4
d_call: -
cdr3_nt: TGTGCCAGCAGCTACCTGGGGTTACAGGGTGGGGAAAAACTGTTTTTT
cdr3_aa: CASSYLGLQGGEKLFF

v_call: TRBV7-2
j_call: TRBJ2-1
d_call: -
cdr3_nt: TGTGCCAGCAGCGATATGGAGGGCCCCTACAATGAGCAGTTCTTC
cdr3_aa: CASSDMEGPYNEQFF

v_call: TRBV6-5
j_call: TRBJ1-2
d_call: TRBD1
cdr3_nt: TGTGCCAGCAGCAACAAGGGGGCTAGTGGCTATGGCTACACCTTC
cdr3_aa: CASSNKGASGYGYTF

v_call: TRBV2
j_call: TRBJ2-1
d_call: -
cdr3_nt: TGTGCCAGCCTGAGCTCCTACAATGAGCAGTTCTTC
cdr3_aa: CASLSSYNEQFF

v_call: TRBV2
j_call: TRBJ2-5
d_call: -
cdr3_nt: TGTGCCAGCAGTGAAGCGCTTTGGGCAGGGAAAGAGACCCAGTACTTC
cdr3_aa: CASSEALWAGKETQYF

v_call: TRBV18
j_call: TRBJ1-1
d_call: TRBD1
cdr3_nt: TGTGCCAGCTCACAACCCCGGGACAGGGTCAAAGCTTTCTTT
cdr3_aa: CASSQPRDRVKAFF

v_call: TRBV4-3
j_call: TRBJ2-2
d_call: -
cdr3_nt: TGCGCCAGCTCCGGGGGGCGTGGCGGGGAGCTGTTTTTT
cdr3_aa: CASSGGRGGELFF

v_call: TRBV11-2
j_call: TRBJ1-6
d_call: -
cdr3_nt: TGTGCCAGCAGCCCGGGGAATTCACCCCTCCACTTT
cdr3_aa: CASSPGNSPLHF

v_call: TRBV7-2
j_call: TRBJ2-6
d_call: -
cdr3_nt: TGTGCCAGCAGCACCCCAGTGGGGGCCAACGTCCTGACTTTC
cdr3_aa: CASSTPVGANVLTF

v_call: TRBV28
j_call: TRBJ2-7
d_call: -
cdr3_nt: TGTGCCAGCAGTTTGGGAGGAGACTACTACGAGCAGTACTTC
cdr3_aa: CASSLGGDYYEQYF

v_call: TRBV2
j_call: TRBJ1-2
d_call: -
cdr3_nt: TGTGCCAGCAGTGAAGCGTTGGGACACAGCTATGGCTACACCTTC
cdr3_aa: CASSEALGHSYGYTF

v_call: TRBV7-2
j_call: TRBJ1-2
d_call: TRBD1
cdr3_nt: TGTGCCAGCAGCCGGGACAGGGGTGGGTCGTACGGCTACACCTTC
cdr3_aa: CASSRDRGGSYGYTF

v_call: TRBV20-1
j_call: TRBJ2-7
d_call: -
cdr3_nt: TGCAGTGTAAGCCCAGGCTACGAGCAGTACTTC
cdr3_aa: CSVSPGYEQYF

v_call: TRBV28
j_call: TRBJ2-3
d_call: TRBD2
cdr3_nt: TGTGCCAGCAGTGCAGCCGGTCGGGGGGTAAAGTATTTT
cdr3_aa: CASSAAGRGVKYF

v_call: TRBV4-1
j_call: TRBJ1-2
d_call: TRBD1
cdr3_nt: TGCGCCAGCAGCCAACAGACAGGGTATGTCGGAGGCTACACCTTC
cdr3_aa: CASSQQTGYVGGYTF

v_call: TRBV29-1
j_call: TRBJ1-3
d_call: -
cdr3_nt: TGCAGCGTTGAACTGGCCGGAAACACCATATATTTT
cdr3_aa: CSVELAGNTIYF

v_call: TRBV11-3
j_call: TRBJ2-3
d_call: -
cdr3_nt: TGTGCCAGCAGCTTAGGGGGCTGGGGAGATACGCAGTATTTT
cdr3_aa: CASSLGGWGDTQYF

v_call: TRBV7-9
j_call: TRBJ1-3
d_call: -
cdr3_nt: TGTGCCAGCAGCTTAGACGGGGGGTTGAACTCTGGAAACACCATATATTTT
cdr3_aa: CASSLDGGLNSGNTIYF

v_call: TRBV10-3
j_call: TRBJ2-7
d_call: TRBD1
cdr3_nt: TGTGCCATCAGCTTAGATAGGGACAGGGAAGACTACGAGCAGTACTTC
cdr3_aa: CAISLDRDREDYEQYF

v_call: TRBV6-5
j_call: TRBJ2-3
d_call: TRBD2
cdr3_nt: TGTGCCAGCAGTTACTCGAAAAGCGGGGGGGCAAATACGCAGTATTTT
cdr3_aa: CASSYSKSGGANTQYF

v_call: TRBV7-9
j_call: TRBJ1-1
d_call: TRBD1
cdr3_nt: TGTGCCAGCAGCTTCCGGGACAGTGAAGCTTTCTTT
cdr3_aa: CASSFRDSEAFF

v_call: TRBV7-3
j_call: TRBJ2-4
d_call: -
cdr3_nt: TGTGCCAGCAGCCCGCAGGGGGGAAACATTCAGTACTTC
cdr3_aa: CASSPQGGNIQYF

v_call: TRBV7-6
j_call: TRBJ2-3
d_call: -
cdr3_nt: TGTGCCAGCAGCCCTAGAATGTCAGGGTCGACAGATACGCAGTATTTT
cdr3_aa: CASSPRMSGSTDTQYF

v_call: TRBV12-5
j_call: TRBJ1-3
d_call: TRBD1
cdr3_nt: TGTGCTAGTGGAACCGGACAGGGGGGATCTGGAAACACCATATATTTT
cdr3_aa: CASGTGQGGSGNTIYF